This T cell receptor beta chain is from a study of blood T cell repertoires in COVID-19. Study background: In each case, the material was cDNA or gDNA derived from T cells, B-cell-depleted T cells, or PBMCs.

To note about this clone: The sample holds other DNA sequences that translate to the same CDR3.

Looked up from germline, CDR1 is LNHDA and CDR2 is SQIVND (reference sequence). Unmatched junction bases numbered 4, after V lost 3 bases and J lost 2 bases. CDR3 length equals 14 residues. Data came from immunoSEQ multiplex PCR; TCRdb stores just in-frame clones and leaves some out. The sample lists 450,000 to 500,000 clones; approximately 83% were seen once. The sample comprised peripheral blood. This clonotype was obtained from a human donor in a cohort sampled during active COVID-19. This chain connects TRBV19 to TRBJ2-7, with 7 bases lining up with TRBD1. The CDR3 region has the DNA TGTGCCAGTAGTATTCGGGACAGTCCCTACGAGCAGTACTTC. Amino acids: CASSIRDSPYEQYF. Full variable domain (outside the CDR3, taken from reference TRBV19 and TRBJ2-7): DGGITQSPKYLFRKEGQNVTLSCEQNLNHDAMYWYRQDPGQGLRLIYYSQIVNDFQKGDIAEGYSVSREKKESFPLTVTSAQKNPTAFYLCASSIRDSPYEQYFGPGTRLTVT.